A selection of T cell receptor beta chains follows, all from one sample in a study of T cells in localized non-small cell lung cancer. TCRdb keeps only in-frame clones here, not all; method: immunoSEQ multiplex PCR. The sample includes tens of thousands of clones, 87% seen only once; the top ten take more than 14%. The source was peripheral blood, collected before any cancer treatment. All receptors derive from a man between 40 and 70 years old with stage I squamous cell lung carcinoma. Each CDR3 is given with its conserved first and last residue. Expanded clones are given a class, and other clones once, few, many or no size at all.

v_gene: TRBV6-1; j_gene: TRBJ1-5; abundance: .; CDR3aa: CASSENTGNQPQHF
v_gene: TRBV10-1; j_gene: TRBJ2-5; abundance: .; CDR3aa: CASSSDRETQYF
v_gene: TRBV2; j_gene: TRBJ1-6; abundance: .; CDR3aa: CASSEALKAYNSPLHF
v_gene: TRBV19; j_gene: TRBJ1-1; abundance: .; CDR3aa: CASTRRGANTEAFF
v_gene: TRBV2; j_gene: TRBJ1-4; abundance: .; CDR3aa: CASKKGWLTNEKLFF
v_gene: TRBV4-2; j_gene: TRBJ1-3; abundance: .; CDR3aa: CASSQDRRGYSGNTIYF
v_gene: TRBV2; j_gene: TRBJ1-2; abundance: once; CDR3aa: CASNKEGDGYTF
v_gene: TRBV5-1; j_gene: TRBJ2-7; abundance: .; CDR3aa: CASSPQGPSYEQYF
v_gene: TRBV6-1; j_gene: TRBJ2-7; abundance: .; CDR3aa: CASQWAQGPGYEQYF
v_gene: TRBV7-9; j_gene: TRBJ2-1; abundance: .; CDR3aa: CASSPRGGVAGSNEQFF
v_gene: TRBV19; j_gene: TRBJ2-7; abundance: .; CDR3aa: CASSTTGSDEQYF
v_gene: TRBV7-2; j_gene: TRBJ1-2; abundance: .; CDR3aa: CASSLGGNYGYTF
v_gene: TRBV29-1; j_gene: TRBJ1-5; abundance: .; CDR3aa: CSVGHSNQPQHF
v_gene: TRBV2; j_gene: TRBJ1-1; abundance: .; CDR3aa: CASSWDRVETEAFF
v_gene: TRBV11-2; j_gene: TRBJ1-6; abundance: .; CDR3aa: CASSIGQGPYNSPLHF
v_gene: TRBV27; j_gene: TRBJ1-2; abundance: .; CDR3aa: CASRPWGLNYGYTF
v_gene: TRBV2; j_gene: TRBJ1-1; abundance: .; CDR3aa: CASSDSLAGANTEAFF
v_gene: TRBV4-2; j_gene: TRBJ1-1; abundance: .; CDR3aa: CASSPPSQGTEAFF
v_gene: TRBV10-3; j_gene: TRBJ1-2; abundance: .; CDR3aa: CAISDYIGTGDMNYGYTF
v_gene: TRBV5-6; j_gene: TRBJ2-5; abundance: once; CDR3aa: CASSFFLAGASLETQYF
v_gene: TRBV18; j_gene: TRBJ2-2; abundance: .; CDR3aa: CASSPAWTGGTGELFF
v_gene: TRBV18; j_gene: TRBJ1-5; abundance: .; CDR3aa: CASSPPTGAKNQPQHF
v_gene: TRBV2; j_gene: TRBJ2-7; abundance: .; CDR3aa: CASSGGTGRTYEQYF
v_gene: TRBV10-3; j_gene: TRBJ1-5; abundance: .; CDR3aa: CAISEGPLSNQPQHF
v_gene: TRBV2; j_gene: TRBJ1-4; abundance: .; CDR3aa: CASSGPGTNEKLFF
v_gene: TRBV5-4; j_gene: TRBJ2-4; abundance: .; CDR3aa: CASSLVLAGGPGKNIQYF
v_gene: TRBV9; j_gene: TRBJ2-1; abundance: .; CDR3aa: CASSVRSGAEQFF
v_gene: TRBV6-6; j_gene: TRBJ1-3; abundance: .; CDR3aa: CASRTQGAIGNTIYF
v_gene: TRBV7-9; j_gene: TRBJ2-3; abundance: .; CDR3aa: CASSYWRGGFTDTQYF
v_gene: TRBV2; j_gene: TRBJ2-5; abundance: .; CDR3aa: CASSLRGETQYF
v_gene: TRBV5-1; j_gene: TRBJ1-2; abundance: .; CDR3aa: CASSLGGGVYGYTF
v_gene: TRBV5-1; j_gene: TRBJ2-3; abundance: few; CDR3aa: CASSLEGYTDTQYF
v_gene: TRBV7-6; j_gene: TRBJ1-1; abundance: .; CDR3aa: CASSLRHQNTEAFF
v_gene: TRBV5-6; j_gene: TRBJ2-5; abundance: .; CDR3aa: CASSLGNAGLGETQYF
v_gene: TRBV15; j_gene: TRBJ1-5; abundance: .; CDR3aa: CATSRETSWRGNQPQHF
v_gene: TRBV7-2; j_gene: TRBJ2-1; abundance: .; CDR3aa: CASSLAGGTYNEQFF
v_gene: TRBV6-5; j_gene: TRBJ1-1; abundance: .; CDR3aa: CASSSLRRAFF
v_gene: TRBV7-2; j_gene: TRBJ2-1; abundance: .; CDR3aa: CASSRAPLAEISYNEQFF
v_gene: TRBV4-1; j_gene: TRBJ1-4; abundance: few; CDR3aa: CASRQDGTGVEKLFF
v_gene: TRBV29-1; j_gene: TRBJ1-1; abundance: once; CDR3aa: CSVRAKGQNTEAFF
v_gene: TRBV30; j_gene: TRBJ2-1; abundance: .; CDR3aa: CAWSPRPRAGGNYNEQFF
v_gene: TRBV7-6; j_gene: TRBJ1-1; abundance: .; CDR3aa: CASSLAKGTEAFF
v_gene: TRBV7-8; j_gene: TRBJ1-2; abundance: .; CDR3aa: CASSLEGAPRGYTF
v_gene: TRBV19; j_gene: TRBJ1-1; abundance: few; CDR3aa: CASSQGDRGRRTEAFF
v_gene: TRBV4-1; j_gene: TRBJ1-1; abundance: .; CDR3aa: CASSTGRNTEAFF
v_gene: TRBV7-9; j_gene: TRBJ2-5; abundance: .; CDR3aa: CASSKWTGEETQYF
v_gene: TRBV7-9; j_gene: TRBJ2-7; abundance: .; CDR3aa: CASSLGTGSEQYF
v_gene: TRBV27; j_gene: TRBJ2-3; abundance: .; CDR3aa: CASSLGQGWTDTQYF
v_gene: TRBV7-9; j_gene: TRBJ1-6; abundance: .; CDR3aa: CASSSRTPGQYNSPLHF
v_gene: TRBV5-1; j_gene: TRBJ1-4; abundance: .; CDR3aa: CASSPTPQRANEKLFF
v_gene: TRBV10-3; j_gene: TRBJ2-7; abundance: once; CDR3aa: CAIRMTEGEQYF